This T cell receptor (beta chain) was sequenced for a study of regulatory T cells in long-lasting Graves disease (TCRdb year 2021). The study in broad terms: Patients with newly diagnosed Graves' disease had been on antithyroid drugs for under 3 months. Persistent Graves' disease patients were compared with newly diagnosed Graves' disease patients by peripheral blood TCR sequencing and RNA sequencing. The study was registered as a clinical trial and conducted in China. A total of around 35 samples underwent TCR sequencing: about 13 from persistent and roughly 20 from newly diagnosed Graves' disease patients.

In light of the paper, this sample's time point label describes: newly diagnosed GD, antithyroid drugs for less than 3 months. For both TCR sequencing and RNA sequencing, RNA was extracted from PBMCs using TRIzol. The diagnosis of Graves' disease followed American Thyroid Association guidelines. The patients came from an endocrinology department in Xi'an, China. From each patient, around 9.3 milliliters of peripheral blood was collected into an EDTA anticoagulant tube. Ficoll Paque Plus density gradient separation was used to isolate PBMCs, and no further T cell sorting was done. An Agilent 2100 Bioanalyzer and agarose gel were used to check RNA quality, and a NanoDrop 2000 was used to measure RNA concentration. Libraries were made using multiplex PCR. Instrument on record: Illumina HiSeq 4000. TCR beta libraries were built with iRepertoire HTBI primers and Arm-PCR amplification of CDR3 regions. Before sequencing, the PCR products underwent gel purification. The authors' pipeline ran thus. Gene usage analysis of CDR3 amino acid clonotypes relied on the approximately 60 TRBV and more than twelve TRBJ segments identified across samples. COPE and FqMerger were used to merge the filtered high-quality paired reads into contigs. BLAST was used to align contigs to IMGT TRBV, TRBD and TRBJ reference genes, with CDR3 defined following IMGT. Highly expanded clones were defined as clonotypes with a frequency above 0.1%. Shannon entropy served as the measure of repertoire diversity, while the Gini coefficient captured V-J evenness. Clonotypes shared by more than one individual were considered public. TCRdb reprocessing: public reads trimmed at Q25 with fastp, clones called with MiXCR, in-frame beta chains kept. Every distinct CDR3 protein forms one entry, paired with its most common genes and DNA. The V and J calls come from TCRdb's annotation, not from the publication. In this sample the table shows 400,000 to 550,000 distinct CDR3 sequences, around 15% of which occur a single time. Over 8.5% of the sample belongs to the ten largest clones.

Reading from cysteine to phenylalanine, the CDR3 counts 15 amino acids. Only CDR3 DNA remains: 45 bases, in frame from the first base. CDR1 KGHDR and CDR2 SFDVKD were looked up in the germline V gene. Unmatched junction bases come to 3, with V trimmed by 4 bases and J by 4 bases. Study-wide findings and limitations: Persistent Graves' disease patients showed lower TCR Shannon entropy and fewer highly expanded clones than newly diagnosed patients, suggesting clonal expansion. Persistent disease showed preferential use of TRBV28, TRBJ1-2 and TRBJ2-5, whereas newly diagnosed disease favored TRBV20-1 and TRBJ2-1. Sequencing and analysis were restricted to the TCR beta chain. The authors acknowledged the small sample size as a limitation that may reduce accuracy. A larger number of public clonotypes was shared among persistent patients (more than 2,500) than among newly diagnosed patients (roughly 930). Because the primary lesion, thyroid tissue, could not be accessed, the study looked at peripheral blood alone.

This clonotype showed up just a few times. This receptor's antigen is unknown. Qualities for individual bases were not recorded, and no much larger clone is one base off. The sample was also linked to a second study, of T cells in Graves' hyperthyroidism and ophthalmopathy. According to the second study: Stable Graves' hyperthyroidism was defined as no progression to ophthalmopathy during 18 months of follow-up. Hyperthyroidism patients were aged 18 to 65 years and newly diagnosed, with disease duration of less than 2 months. Patients with uncontrolled infections, other autoimmune diseases, pregnancy or lactation were excluded. Diagnoses relied on clinical symptoms, serum thyroxine and TRAb, thyroid ultrasound and orbital computed tomography. For the first round of RT-PCR on the TCR CDR3, the HTBI primer set was used together with the Qiagen OneStep RT-PCR kit. Most expanded thyroid clonotypes (frequency above 0.001) were also detected in blood, a finding suggesting that blood repertoires may reflect thyroid immune responses. A model built on a 13 V-J signature distinguished ophthalmopathy from stable hyperthyroidism, reaching about 88% sensitivity and 81.08% specificity in cross-validation and 80%/75% in testing. During validation, the model predicted progression to ophthalmopathy a median of approximately six months ahead of onset, with more than 55% sensitivity and 72% to 85% specificity. To identify distinguishing TCR V-J signatures, a discovery cohort of some 100 patients was used, comprising some 45 with Graves' ophthalmopathy and around 60 with stable Graves' hyperthyroidism. Prospective prediction of ophthalmopathy was tested in an independent validation cohort of 18 to 20 hyperthyroidism patients and 15 to 17 patients who later progressed to ophthalmopathy. The 100 discovery patients were randomly split 7:3 into training and test sets. Thyroid tissue and blood T-cell repertoires from roughly 6 Graves' hyperthyroidism patients were also compared in the study. After sampling, hyperthyroidism patients received methimazole starting at 30 mg daily, and ophthalmopathy patients received high-dose intravenous methylprednisolone. The libraries were constructed in a second round of multiplex PCR and then size-selected and purified. Paired-end sequencing of the libraries was performed with 100 bp reads on an Illumina HiSeq2000. SOAPnuke was used to process the raw data, throwing out any read that contained adapters or uncalled bases, had a mean Phred below 15, or lacked an exact constant-primer or identifier match. COPE v1.2.5 was used to merge high-quality paired reads, and clonotypes were defined as unique nucleotide sequences. MiTCR v1.1 was used to align the clonotypes against IMGT TRBV, TRBD and TRBJ reference segments. The analysis was restricted to V-J combinations with a frequency above 0.0001, which together covered approximately 99% of the repertoires. The TCS score was defined as the ratio of F50 (clonal expansion) to E x V (chaos), calculated using BLOSUM62-based TCRdist between CDR3 peptides within each V-J. Welch's t-statistics and random forest reduced 500 to 550 V-J features to around 14, which were used in a naive Bayes classifier (R e1071). Sample size was not statistically predetermined, and blinding of investigators to group allocation was not performed. TCR Vbeta CDR3 sequencing of roughly 140 peripheral blood samples (over 40 ophthalmopathy, about 75 hyperthyroidism and some 17 progressor patients) is reported in the paper.

This sequence was found in a woman aged 25 to 39 with Graves disease. Donor details come from another sample of the same person, matched by shared clones. Recombination connected TRBV24-1 to TRBJ2-2; 9 central nucleotides agree with TRBD2. Material: peripheral blood mononuclear cells (PBMCs), obtained at new diagnosis, from a patient treated with antithyroid drugs. CDR3 region: CATSDPGLATGELFF. The DNA sequence is TGTGCCACCAGTGACCCGGGACTAGCCACCGGGGAGCTGTTTTTT.